This paragraph covers one TCR beta chain sequence. Systemic immunosuppression or autoimmune disease history was grounds to exclude patients. Sampled blood was obtained at baseline, cycle 4 day 1, and cycle 7 day 1. Assay used: immunoSEQ multiplex PCR; TCRdb lists only in-frame clones, some missing. The sample lists 70,000 or so clones, 80% to 95% occurring once. V was trimmed by 8 bases and J by 5 bases, leaving 16 bases between them. CDR1 and CDR2 (germline): SGHTA, FQGNSA. CDR3 length: 14 residues. The data derive from a study of OX40 agonist ivuxolimab in advanced cancers. At the level of the study: Of mixed ages from about 20 to 80 and averaging about 65 years, the group was about 86% male.

Specimen: CD4+ or CD8+ T cells sorted from blood, collected in a trial of the OX40 agonist ivuxolimab. This receptor was taken from an adult with an advanced solid tumor such as melanoma, head and neck, liver or kidney cancer. The chain uses TRBV7-2 and TRBJ2-1; D might be TRBD2 (6 bases). The CDR3 sequence: CASGGNSVNNEQFF. Written as DNA, the CDR3 is TGTGCCAGCGGGGGGAATAGCGTCAACAATGAGCAGTTCTTC. Full variable domain (outside the CDR3, taken from reference TRBV7-2 and TRBJ2-1): GAGVSQSPSNKVTEKGKDVELRCDPISGHTALYWYRQSLGQGLEFLIYFQGNSAPDKSGLPSDRFSAERTGGSVSTLTIQRTQQEDSAVYLCASGGNSVNNEQFFGPGTRLTVL.